In this sample, the clone carrying this T cell receptor (beta chain) turned up many times. Its antigen is undetermined. This sample stems from a study of spatial heterogeneity in lung cancer. Study-wide results and caveats: Higher tumor mutation counts went along with higher counts of expanded intratumoral alpha and beta TCRs.

TCRdb called the 5' RACE reads again in MiXCR, with one record for every CDR3 protein. The data contain about 100,000 distinct CDR3 sequences, about 4.4% of them seen just once; the ten biggest clones take up around 20%. Germline V CDR1 and CDR2: MDHEN, SYDVKM. Trimming removed 5 bases at V and 7 bases at J, with 18 bases between. This CDR3 contains 14 residues. Stated time point: sample taken at primary tumor resection. The authors sequenced whole RNA from tumor, nontumor lung or frozen PBMC without sorting. J is TRBJ2-7 and V is TRBV28; TRBD2 might be the D (5 bases). Material: lung tumor tissue, obtained at surgery. This sequence was found in a male donor with early-stage non-small cell lung cancer. CDR3 residues: CASSRGWPPREQYF. The CDR3 DNA is TGTGCCAGCAGTCGAGGGTGGCCCCCGAGGGAGCAGTACTTC.